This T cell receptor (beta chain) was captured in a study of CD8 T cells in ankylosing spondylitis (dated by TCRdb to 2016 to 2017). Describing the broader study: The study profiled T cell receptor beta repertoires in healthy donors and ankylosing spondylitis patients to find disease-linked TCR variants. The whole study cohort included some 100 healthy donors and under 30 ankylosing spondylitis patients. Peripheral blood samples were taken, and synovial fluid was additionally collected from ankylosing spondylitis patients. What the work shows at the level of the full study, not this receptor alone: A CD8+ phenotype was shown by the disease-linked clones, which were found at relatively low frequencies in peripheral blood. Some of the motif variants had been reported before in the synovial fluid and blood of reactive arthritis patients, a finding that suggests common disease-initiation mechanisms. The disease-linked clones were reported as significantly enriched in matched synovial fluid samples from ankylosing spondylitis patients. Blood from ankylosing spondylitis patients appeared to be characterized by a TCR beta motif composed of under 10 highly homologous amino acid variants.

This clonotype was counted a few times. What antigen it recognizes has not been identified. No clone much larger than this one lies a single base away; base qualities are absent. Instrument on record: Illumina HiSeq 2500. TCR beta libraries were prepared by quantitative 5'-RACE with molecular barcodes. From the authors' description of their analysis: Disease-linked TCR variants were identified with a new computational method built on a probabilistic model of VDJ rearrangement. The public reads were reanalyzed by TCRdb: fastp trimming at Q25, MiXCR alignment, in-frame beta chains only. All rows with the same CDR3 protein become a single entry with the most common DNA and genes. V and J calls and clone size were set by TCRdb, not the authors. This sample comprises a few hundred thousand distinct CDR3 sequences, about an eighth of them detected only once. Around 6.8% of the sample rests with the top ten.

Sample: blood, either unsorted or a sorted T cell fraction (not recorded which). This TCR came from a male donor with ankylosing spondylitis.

The nucleotides are TGCAGCCTCTCGGCAGGGGGCTTCGGGGAGACCCAGTACTTC. This gives the protein CSLSAGGFGETQYF. Here the chain combines TRBV29-1 and TRBJ2-5; TRBD1 lines up with 8 middle nucleotides. After removal of 8 bases from V and 5 bases from J, the junction retains 13 bases not matched to a gene. The germline V gene sets CDR1 to SQVTM and CDR2 to ANQGSEA. Including the terminal cysteine and phenylalanine, the CDR3 comprises 14 residues. Only the CDR3 region is kept as DNA, spanning 42 bases read in frame from base 1.